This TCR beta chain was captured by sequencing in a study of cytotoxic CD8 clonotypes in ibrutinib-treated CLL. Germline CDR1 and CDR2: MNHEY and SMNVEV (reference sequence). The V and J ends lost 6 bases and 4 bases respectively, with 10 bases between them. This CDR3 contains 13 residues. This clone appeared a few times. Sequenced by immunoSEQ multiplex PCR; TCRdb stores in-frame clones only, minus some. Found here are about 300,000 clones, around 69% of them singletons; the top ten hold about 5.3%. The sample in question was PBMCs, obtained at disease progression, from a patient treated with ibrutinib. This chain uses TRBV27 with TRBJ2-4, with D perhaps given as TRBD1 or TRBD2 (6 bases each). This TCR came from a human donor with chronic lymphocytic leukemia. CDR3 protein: CASRGAGKNIQYF. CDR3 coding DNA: TGTGCCAGCAGGGGGGCGGGGAAAAACATTCAGTACTTC.